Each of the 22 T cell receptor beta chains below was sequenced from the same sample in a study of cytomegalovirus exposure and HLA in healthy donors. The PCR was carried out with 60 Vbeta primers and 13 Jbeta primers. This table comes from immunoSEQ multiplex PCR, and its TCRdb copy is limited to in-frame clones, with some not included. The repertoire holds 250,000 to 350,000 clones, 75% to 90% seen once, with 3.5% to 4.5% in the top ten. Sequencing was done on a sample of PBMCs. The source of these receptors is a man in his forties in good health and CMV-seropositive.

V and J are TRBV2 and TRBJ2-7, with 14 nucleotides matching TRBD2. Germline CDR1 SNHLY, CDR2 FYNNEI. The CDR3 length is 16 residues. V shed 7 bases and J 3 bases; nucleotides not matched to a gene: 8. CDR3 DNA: TGTGCCAGCAAGGGGACTAGCGGGAGTGAAATCTACGAGCAGTACTTC. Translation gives CASKGTSGSEIYEQYF.

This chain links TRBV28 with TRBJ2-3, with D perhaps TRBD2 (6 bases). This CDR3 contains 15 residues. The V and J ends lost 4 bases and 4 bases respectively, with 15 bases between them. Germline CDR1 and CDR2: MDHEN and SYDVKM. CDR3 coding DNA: TGTGCCAGCAGTTCATTAGCGGTGGGGGCAGATACGCAGTATTTT. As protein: CASSSLAVGADTQYF. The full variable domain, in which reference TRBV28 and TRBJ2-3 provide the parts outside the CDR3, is DVKVTQSSRYLVKRTGEKVFLECVQDMDHENMFWYRQDPGLGLRLIYFSYDVKMKEKGDIPEGYSVSREKKERFSLILESASTNQTSMYLCASSSLAVGADTQYFGPGTRLTVL.

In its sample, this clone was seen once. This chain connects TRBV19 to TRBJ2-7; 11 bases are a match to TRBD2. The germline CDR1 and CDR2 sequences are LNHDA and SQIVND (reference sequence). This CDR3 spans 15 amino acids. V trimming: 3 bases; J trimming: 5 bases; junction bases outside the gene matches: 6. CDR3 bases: TGTGCCAGTAGTATTACTAGCGGGAGATTGAACGAGCAGTACTTC. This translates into CASSITSGRLNEQYF.

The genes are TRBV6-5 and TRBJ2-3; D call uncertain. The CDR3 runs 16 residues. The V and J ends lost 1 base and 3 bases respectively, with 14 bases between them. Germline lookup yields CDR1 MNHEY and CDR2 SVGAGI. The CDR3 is CASSYFAWSSTDTQYF. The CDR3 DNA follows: TGTGCCAGCAGTTACTTTGCCTGGAGCAGTACAGATACGCAGTATTTT.

The DNA for the CDR3 is TGTGCCAGCAGCTTAAGGGCGGGTAATCAGCCCCAGCATTTT. This sequence encodes CASSLRAGNQPQHF. V and J are TRBV7-2 and TRBJ1-5; D is undetermined. Between the trimmed V and J ends, which lost 2 bases and 4 bases, there was a span of 9 bases. This CDR3 is built from 14 residues. Germline CDR1 reads SGHTA; CDR2 reads FQGNSA. The full variable domain, in which reference TRBV7-2 and TRBJ1-5 provide the parts outside the CDR3, is GAGVSQSPSNKVTEKGKDVELRCDPISGHTALYWYRQSLGQGLEFLIYFQGNSAPDKSGLPSDRFSAERTGGSVSTLTIQRTQQEDSAVYLCASSLRAGNQPQHFGDGTRLSIL.

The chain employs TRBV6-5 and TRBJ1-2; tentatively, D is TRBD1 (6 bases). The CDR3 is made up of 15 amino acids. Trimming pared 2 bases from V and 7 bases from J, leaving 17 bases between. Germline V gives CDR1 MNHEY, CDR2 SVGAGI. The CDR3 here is CASSYPGGARGGYTF. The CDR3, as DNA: TGTGCCAGCAGTTACCCCGGGGGGGCTCGTGGTGGCTACACCTTC.

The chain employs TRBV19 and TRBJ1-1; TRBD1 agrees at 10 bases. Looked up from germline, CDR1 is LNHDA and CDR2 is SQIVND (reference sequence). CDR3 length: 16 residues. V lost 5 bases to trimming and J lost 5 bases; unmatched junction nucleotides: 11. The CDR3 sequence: CASSPSPGQGWTEAFF. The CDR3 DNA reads TGTGCCAGTAGTCCCTCCCCGGGACAGGGGTGGACTGAAGCTTTCTTT. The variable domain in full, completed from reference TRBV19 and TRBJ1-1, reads DGGITQSPKYLFRKEGQNVTLSCEQNLNHDAMYWYRQDPGQGLRLIYYSQIVNDFQKGDIAEGYSVSREKKESFPLTVTSAQKNPTAFYLCASSPSPGQGWTEAFFGQGTRLTVV.

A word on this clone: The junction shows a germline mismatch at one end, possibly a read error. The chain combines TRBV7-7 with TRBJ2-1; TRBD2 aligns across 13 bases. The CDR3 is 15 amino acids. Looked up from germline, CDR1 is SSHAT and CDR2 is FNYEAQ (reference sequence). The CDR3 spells CASSFGLAGDDEQFF. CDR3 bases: TGTGCTAGCAGCTTCGGACTAGCGGGAGATGATGAGCAGTTCTTC.

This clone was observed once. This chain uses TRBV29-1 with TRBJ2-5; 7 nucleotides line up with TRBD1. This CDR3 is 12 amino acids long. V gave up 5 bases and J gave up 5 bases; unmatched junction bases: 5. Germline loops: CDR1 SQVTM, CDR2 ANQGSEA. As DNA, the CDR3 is TGCAGCGTTCCCGGACAGGCGGAGACCCAGTACTTC. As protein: CSVPGQAETQYF.

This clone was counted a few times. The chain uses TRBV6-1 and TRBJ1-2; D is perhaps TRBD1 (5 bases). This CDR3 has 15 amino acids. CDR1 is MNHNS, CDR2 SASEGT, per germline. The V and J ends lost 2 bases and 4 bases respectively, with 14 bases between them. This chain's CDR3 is CASSELRGSGYGYTF. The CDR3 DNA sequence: TGTGCCAGCAGTGAACTTAGGGGTTCCGGCTATGGCTACACCTTC.

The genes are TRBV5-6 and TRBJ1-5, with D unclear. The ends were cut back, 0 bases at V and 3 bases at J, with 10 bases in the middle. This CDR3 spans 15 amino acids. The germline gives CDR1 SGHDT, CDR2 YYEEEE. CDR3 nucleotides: TGTGCCAGCAGCTTGGCGGCCGACTACAATCAGCCCCAGCATTTT. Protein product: CASSLAADYNQPQHF.

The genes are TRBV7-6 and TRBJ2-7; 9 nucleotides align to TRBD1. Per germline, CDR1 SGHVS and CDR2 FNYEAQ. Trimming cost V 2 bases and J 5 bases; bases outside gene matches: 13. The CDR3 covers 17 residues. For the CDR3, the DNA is TGTGCCAGCAGCTTAATAGAGGGACGGACAGGGGACGACGAGCAGTACTTC. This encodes CASSLIEGRTGDDEQYF. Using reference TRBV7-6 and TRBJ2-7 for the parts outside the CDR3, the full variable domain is GAGVSQSPRYKVTKRGQDVALRCDPISGHVSLYWYRQALGQGPEFLTYFNYEAQQDKSGLPNDRFSAERPEGSISTLTIQRTEQRDSAMYRCASSLIEGRTGDDEQYFGPGTRLTVT.

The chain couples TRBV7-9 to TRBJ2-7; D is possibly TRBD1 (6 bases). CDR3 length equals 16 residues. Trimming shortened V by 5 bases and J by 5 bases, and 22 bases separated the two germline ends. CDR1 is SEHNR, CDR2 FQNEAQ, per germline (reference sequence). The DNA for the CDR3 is TGTGCCAGCAGCCGTAGAAGGACAGACCTTCTAGACGAGCAGTACTTC. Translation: CASSRRRTDLLDEQYF.

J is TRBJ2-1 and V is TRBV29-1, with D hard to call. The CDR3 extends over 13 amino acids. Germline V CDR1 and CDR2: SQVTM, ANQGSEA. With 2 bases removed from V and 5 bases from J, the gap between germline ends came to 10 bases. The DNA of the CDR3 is TGCAGCGTTGAACCTCTAGGAGACAATGAGCAGTTCTTC. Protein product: CSVEPLGDNEQFF.

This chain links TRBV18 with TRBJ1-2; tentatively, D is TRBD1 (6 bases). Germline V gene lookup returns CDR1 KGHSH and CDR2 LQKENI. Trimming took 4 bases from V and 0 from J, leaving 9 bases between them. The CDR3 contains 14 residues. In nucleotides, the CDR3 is TGTGCCAGCTCACTACAGGGAACTAACTATGGCTACACCTTC. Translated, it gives CASSLQGTNYGYTF.

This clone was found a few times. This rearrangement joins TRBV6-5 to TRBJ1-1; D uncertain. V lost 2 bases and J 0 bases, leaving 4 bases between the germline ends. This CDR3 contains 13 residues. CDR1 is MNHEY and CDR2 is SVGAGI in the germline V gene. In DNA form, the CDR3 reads TGTGCCAGCAGTTACCAGGTGAACACTGAAGCTTTCTTT. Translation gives CASSYQVNTEAFF.

CDR3 residues: CASSARQGHNEQFF. The CDR3 DNA follows: TGTGCCAGTAGTGCTCGACAGGGTCACAATGAGCAGTTCTTC. The J gene is TRBJ2-1, the V gene TRBV19; 7 nucleotides match TRBD1. The CDR3 is 14 amino acids. CDR1 is LNHDA, CDR2 SQIVND, per germline (reference sequence). The J segment lost 5 bases and the V segment lost 5 bases, leaving 6 bases of the junction unmatched.

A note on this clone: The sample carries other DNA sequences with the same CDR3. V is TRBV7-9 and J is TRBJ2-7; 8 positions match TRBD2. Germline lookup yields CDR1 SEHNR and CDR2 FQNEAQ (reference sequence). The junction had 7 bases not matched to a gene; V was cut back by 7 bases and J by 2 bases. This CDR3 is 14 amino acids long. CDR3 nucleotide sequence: TGTGCCAGCATGTCCGGGGGGGAACCCTACGAGCAGTACTTC. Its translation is CASMSGGEPYEQYF.

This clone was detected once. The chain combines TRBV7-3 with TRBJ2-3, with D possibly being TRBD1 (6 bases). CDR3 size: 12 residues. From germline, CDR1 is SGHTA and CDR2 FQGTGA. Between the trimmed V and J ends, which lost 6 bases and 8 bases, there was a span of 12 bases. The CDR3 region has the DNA TGTGCCAGCAGATTAGCAGGGGCTACGCAGTATTTT. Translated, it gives CASRLAGATQYF.

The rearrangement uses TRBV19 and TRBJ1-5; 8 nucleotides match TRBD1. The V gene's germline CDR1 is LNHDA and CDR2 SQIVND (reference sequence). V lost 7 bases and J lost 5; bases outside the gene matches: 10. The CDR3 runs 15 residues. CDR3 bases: TGTGCCAGTACCAGGGGGCAGGGGGCAGATCAGCCCCAGCATTTT. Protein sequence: CASTRGQGADQPQHF.

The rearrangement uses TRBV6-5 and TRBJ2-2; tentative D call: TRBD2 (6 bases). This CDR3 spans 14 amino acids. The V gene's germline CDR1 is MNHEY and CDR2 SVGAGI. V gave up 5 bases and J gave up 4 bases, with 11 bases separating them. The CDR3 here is CASSQGLRTGELFF. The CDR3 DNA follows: TGTGCCAGCAGTCAGGGACTCCGCACCGGGGAGCTGTTTTTT.

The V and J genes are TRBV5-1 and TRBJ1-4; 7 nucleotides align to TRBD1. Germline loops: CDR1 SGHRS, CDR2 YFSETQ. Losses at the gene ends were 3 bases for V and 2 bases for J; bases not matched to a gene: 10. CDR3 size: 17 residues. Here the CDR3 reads CASSSRQGGSTNEKLFF. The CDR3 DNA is TGCGCCAGCAGCTCTAGACAGGGTGGTAGCACTAATGAAAAACTGTTTTTT. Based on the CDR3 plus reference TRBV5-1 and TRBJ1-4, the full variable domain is KAGVTQTPRYLIKTRGQQVTLSCSPISGHRSVSWYQQTPGQGLQFLFEYFSETQRNKGNFPGRFSGRQFSNSRSEMNVSTLELGDSALYLCASSSRQGGSTNEKLFFGSGTQLSVL.